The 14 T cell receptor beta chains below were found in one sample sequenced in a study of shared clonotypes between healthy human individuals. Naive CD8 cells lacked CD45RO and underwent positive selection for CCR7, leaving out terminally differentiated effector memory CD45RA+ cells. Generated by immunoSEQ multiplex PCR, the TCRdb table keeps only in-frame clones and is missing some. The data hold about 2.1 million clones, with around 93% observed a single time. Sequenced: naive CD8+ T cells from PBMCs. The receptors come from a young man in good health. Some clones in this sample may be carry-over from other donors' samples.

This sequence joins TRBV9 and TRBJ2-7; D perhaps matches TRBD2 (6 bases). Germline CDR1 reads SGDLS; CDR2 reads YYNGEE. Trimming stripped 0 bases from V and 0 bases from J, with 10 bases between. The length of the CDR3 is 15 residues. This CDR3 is CASSVAGDGSYEQYF. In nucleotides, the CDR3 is TGTGCCAGCAGCGTAGCGGGGGACGGCTCCTACGAGCAGTACTTC.

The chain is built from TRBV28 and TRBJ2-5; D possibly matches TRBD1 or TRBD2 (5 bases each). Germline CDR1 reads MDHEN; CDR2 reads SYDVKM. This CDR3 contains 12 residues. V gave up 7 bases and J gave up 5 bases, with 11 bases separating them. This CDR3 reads CASTGRGETQYF. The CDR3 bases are TGTGCCAGCACGGGGCGCGGGGAGACCCAGTACTTC. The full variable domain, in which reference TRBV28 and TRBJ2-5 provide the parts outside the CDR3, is DVKVTQSSRYLVKRTGEKVFLECVQDMDHENMFWYRQDPGLGLRLIYFSYDVKMKEKGDIPEGYSVSREKKERFSLILESASTNQTSMYLCASTGRGETQYFGPGTRLLVL.

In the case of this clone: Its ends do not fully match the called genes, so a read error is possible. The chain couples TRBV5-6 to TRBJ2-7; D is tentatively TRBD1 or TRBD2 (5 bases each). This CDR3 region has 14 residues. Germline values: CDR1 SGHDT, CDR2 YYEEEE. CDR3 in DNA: TGTGCCAGCAGCTTGAGGGACGCGTCCTTCGAGCAGTACTTC. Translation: CASSLRDASFEQYF.

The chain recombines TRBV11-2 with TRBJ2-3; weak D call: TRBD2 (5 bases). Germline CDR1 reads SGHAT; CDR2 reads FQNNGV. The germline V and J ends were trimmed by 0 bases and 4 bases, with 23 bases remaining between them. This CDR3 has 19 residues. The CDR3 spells CASSLEGKGVVMAADTQYF. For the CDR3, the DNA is TGTGCCAGCAGCTTAGAAGGAAAGGGAGTGGTGATGGCTGCAGATACGCAGTATTTT. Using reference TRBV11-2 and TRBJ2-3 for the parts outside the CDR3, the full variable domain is EAGVAQSPRYKIIEKRQSVAFWCNPISGHATLYWYQQILGQGPKLLIQFQNNGVVDDSQLPKDRFSAERLKGVDSTLKIQPAKLEDSAVYLCASSLEGKGVVMAADTQYFGPGTRLTVL.

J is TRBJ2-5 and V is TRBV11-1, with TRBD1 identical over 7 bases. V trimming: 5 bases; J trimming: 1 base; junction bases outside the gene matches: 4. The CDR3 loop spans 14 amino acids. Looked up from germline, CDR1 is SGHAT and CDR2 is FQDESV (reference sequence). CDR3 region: CASSPTGIQETQYF. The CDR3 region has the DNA TGTGCCAGCAGCCCGACAGGGATCCAAGAGACCCAGTACTTC.

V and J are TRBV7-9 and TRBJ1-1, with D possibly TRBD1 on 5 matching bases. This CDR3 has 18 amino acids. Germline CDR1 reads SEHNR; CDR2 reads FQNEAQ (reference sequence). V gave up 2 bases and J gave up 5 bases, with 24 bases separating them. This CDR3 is CASSLRGGAGPERTEAFF. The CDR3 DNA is TGTGCCAGCAGCTTAAGGGGTGGGGCAGGGCCAGAACGGACTGAAGCTTTCTTT.

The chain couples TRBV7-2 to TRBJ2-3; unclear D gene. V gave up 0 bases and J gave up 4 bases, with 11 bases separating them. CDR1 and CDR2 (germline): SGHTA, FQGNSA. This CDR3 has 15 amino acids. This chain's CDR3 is CASSLATALPDTQYF. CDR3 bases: TGTGCCAGCAGCTTAGCGACTGCCCTCCCAGATACGCAGTATTTT.

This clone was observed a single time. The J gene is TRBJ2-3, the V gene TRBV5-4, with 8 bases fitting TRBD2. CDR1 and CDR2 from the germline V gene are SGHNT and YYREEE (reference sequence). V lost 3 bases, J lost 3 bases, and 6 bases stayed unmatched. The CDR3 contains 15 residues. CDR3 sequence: CASSWKRERTDTQYF. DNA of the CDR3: TGTGCCAGCAGCTGGAAGCGGGAGCGGACAGATACGCAGTATTTT.

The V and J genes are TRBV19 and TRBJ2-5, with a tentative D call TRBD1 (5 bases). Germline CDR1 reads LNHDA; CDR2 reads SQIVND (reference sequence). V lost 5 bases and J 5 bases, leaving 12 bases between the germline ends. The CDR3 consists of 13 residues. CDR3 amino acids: CASSSQGHETQYF. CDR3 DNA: TGTGCCAGTAGTTCGCAGGGTCATGAGACCCAGTACTTC.

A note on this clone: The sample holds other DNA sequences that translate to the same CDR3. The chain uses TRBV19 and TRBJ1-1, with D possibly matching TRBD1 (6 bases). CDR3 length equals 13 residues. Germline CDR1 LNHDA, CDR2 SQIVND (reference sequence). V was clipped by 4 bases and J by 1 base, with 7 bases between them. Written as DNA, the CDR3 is TGTGCCAGTAGTAGGGGGGCGAACACTGAAGCTTTCTTT. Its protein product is CASSRGANTEAFF.

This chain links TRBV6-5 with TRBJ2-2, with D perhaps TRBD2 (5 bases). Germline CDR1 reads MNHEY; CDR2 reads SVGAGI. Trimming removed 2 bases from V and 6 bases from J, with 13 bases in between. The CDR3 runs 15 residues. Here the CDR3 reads CASSYGSSSPGELFF. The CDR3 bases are TGTGCCAGCAGTTACGGGAGCTCTAGCCCCGGGGAGCTGTTTTTT.

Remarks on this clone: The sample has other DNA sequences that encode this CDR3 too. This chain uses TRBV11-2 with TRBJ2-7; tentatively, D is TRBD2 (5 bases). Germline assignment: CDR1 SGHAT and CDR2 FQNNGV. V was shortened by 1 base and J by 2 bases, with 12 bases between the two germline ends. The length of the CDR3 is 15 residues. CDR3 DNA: TGTGCCAGCAGCTTAGGCGCGGGCCGACCCTACGAGCAGTACTTC. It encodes CASSLGAGRPYEQYF.

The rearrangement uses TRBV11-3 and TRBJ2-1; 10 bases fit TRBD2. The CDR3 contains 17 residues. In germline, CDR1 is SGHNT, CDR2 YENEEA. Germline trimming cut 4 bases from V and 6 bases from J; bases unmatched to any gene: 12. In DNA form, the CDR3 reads TGTGCCAGCAGCTCCTGGGCCCTAGCGGGAGCTACCAATGAGCAGTTCTTC. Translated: CASSSWALAGATNEQFF.

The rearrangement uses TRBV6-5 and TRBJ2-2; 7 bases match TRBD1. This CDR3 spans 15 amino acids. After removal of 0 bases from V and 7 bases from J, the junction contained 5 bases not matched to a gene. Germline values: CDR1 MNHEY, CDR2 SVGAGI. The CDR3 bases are TGTGCCAGCAGTTACTCAGGGGGCGGTAACGGGGAGCTGTTTTTT. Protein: CASSYSGGGNGELFF.